This is a list of T cell receptor beta chains from one sample in a study of T cell responses to AZD1222 COVID-19 vaccine. Measured with immunoSEQ multiplex PCR; TCRdb has only the in-frame clones, and not every one. The sample includes 130,000 to 150,000 clones, 75% to 95% of them seen just once. The source material was peripheral blood, sampled on day 0 of MenACWY control vaccination. The source is an adult in good health. Both conserved end residues are part of each CDR3. The D gene is left open where the match is weak. Size tells how often a clone was seen (once, few, many) or the class of an expanded clone, and some rows leave it out.

TRBJ1-6 . TRBV6-5 . TGTGCCAGCAAATCGTATAATTCACCCCTCCACTTT CASKSYNSPLHF
TRBJ1-2 . TRBV18 . TGTGCCACATCCTATGCGGGGAACTATGGCTACACCTTC CATSYAGNYGYTF
TRBJ2-1 . TRBV10-2 TRBD2 TGCGCCAGCAGTAGGAGCGGGGCCTACAATGAGCAGTTCTTC CASSRSGAYNEQFF
TRBJ1-6 . TRBV9 . TGTGCCAGCAGCGTAAGAGCGGCAGAAGCAAATAATTCACCCCTCCACTTT CASSVRAAEANNSPLHF
TRBJ2-1 once TRBV27 TRBD2 TGTGCCAGCATCCCCCGAGTAGCGGGAAGGAATGAGCAGTTCTTC CASIPRVAGRNEQFF
TRBJ2-1 once TRBV6-5 TRBD1 TGTGCCAGCAGCCTGGGACAGTCCTACAATGAGCAGTTCTTC CASSLGQSYNEQFF
TRBJ1-1 . TRBV3-1/TRBV3-2 . TGTGCCAGCAGCCTCCCGGGACCCCGGAGTTGGACTGAAGCTTTCTTT CASSLPGPRSWTEAFF
TRBJ1-5 . TRBV27 . TGTGCCAGCAGTTCGGGCCCCTTGCGCTCTCAGCCCCAGCATTTT CASSSGPLRSQPQHF
TRBJ2-7 . TRBV7-2 TRBD2 TGTGCCAGCAGCTTAGCCGGGACTAGCGGGAACTATTACGAGCAGTACTTC CASSLAGTSGNYYEQYF
TRBJ2-1 . TRBV11-2 . TGTGCCAACATAAAGCAGTTCTTC CANIKQFF
TRBJ2-2 few TRBV14 . TGTGCCAGCAGCCGGGTCGCACTCACCGGGGAGCTGTTTTTT CASSRVALTGELFF
TRBJ2-5 . TRBV2 TRBD1 TGTGCCAGCAGGGGGACAGGCGGGGAGACCCAGTACTTC CASRGTGGETQYF
TRBJ1-5 few TRBV27 . TGTGCCAGCAGTTACAGCAGCAATCAGCCCCAGCATTTT CASSYSSNQPQHF
TRBJ2-3 . TRBV28 TRBD2 TGTGCCACCACTAGCGGCCGCACAGATACGCAGTATTTT CATTSGRTDTQYF
TRBJ2-3 . TRBV30 TRBD2 TGTGCCTGGAGTCGGACTAGCGGGGGCACAGATACGCAGTATTTT CAWSRTSGGTDTQYF
TRBJ2-2 . TRBV28 TRBD2 TGTGCCAGCAGTTCGCCGCTAGCGGGAGCCCTTGGGCTGTTTTTT CASSSPLAGALGLFF